One sample yielded the 27 T cell receptor beta chains listed below, sequenced in a study of cytomegalovirus exposure and HLA in healthy donors. Amplification used 60 Vbeta primers and 13 Jbeta primers. Libraries were prepared by immunoSEQ multiplex PCR; TCRdb keeps only in-frame clonotypes and omits some of them. The sample lists 150,000 or so clones; 60% to 80% were seen once. The specimen was PBMCs. The receptors were gathered from a man aged 35 to 55 in good health and CMV-seropositive.

V is TRBV2 and J is TRBJ1-1, with TRBD1 as a possible D gene (6 bases). Germline loops: CDR1 SNHLY, CDR2 FYNNEI. Trimming pared 6 bases from V and 4 bases from J, leaving 15 bases between. The CDR3 is 14 amino acids. The CDR3 here is CASSLFGGSTEAFF. For the CDR3, the DNA is TGTGCCAGCAGCCTTTTTGGGGGCAGCACTGAAGCTTTCTTT.

This clone has more than one count but fewer than ten. This sequence joins TRBV27 and TRBJ1-1, with TRBD1 as a possible D gene (6 bases). The CDR3 runs to 13 residues. The germline V gene has CDR1 MNHEY and CDR2 SMNVEV (reference sequence). V lost 11 bases, J lost 4 bases, and 17 bases lay in between. CDR3 region: CAPADSQGTEAFF. The DNA for the CDR3 is TGTGCCCCCGCTGACTCACAGGGCACTGAAGCTTTCTTT.

The V gene is TRBV5-1, the J gene TRBJ2-5; 11 nucleotides match TRBD1. Germline V gene lookup returns CDR1 SGHRS and CDR2 YFSETQ. The trim removed 6 bases at V and 4 bases at J, leaving 8 bases unmatched. This CDR3 is built from 15 residues. The CDR3 loop is CASKTTGTGGETQYF. The CDR3 DNA reads TGCGCCAGCAAAACTACCGGGACAGGGGGAGAGACCCAGTACTTC.

The J gene is TRBJ2-1, the V gene TRBV19; tentatively, D is TRBD1 (6 bases). The V end lost 5 bases, the J end lost 5 bases, and 7 bases lay between the germline ends. The CDR3 extends over 12 amino acids. Looked up from germline, CDR1 is LNHDA and CDR2 is SQIVND (reference sequence). CDR3 region: CASSYRDNEQFF. The CDR3 nucleotides are TGTGCCAGTAGTTACAGGGACAATGAGCAGTTCTTC.

The rearrangement uses TRBV10-3 and TRBJ2-2, with 12 bases matching TRBD2. Germline V gives CDR1 ENHRY, CDR2 SYGVKD. The CDR3 runs to 16 residues. V lost 3 bases and J lost 6; bases outside the gene matches: 5. CDR3 DNA sequence: TGTGCCATCAGTGAATCGACTAGCGGGGGCGCCGGGGAGCTGTTTTTT. This codes for CAISESTSGGAGELFF.

The chain has TRBV18 and TRBJ2-4; TRBD2 is a possible D gene (6 bases). V lost 5 bases to trimming and J lost 8 bases, with 16 bases between them. Germline V lookup: CDR1 KGHSH, CDR2 LQKENI. This CDR3 comprises 14 residues. This chain's CDR3 is CASSSGLGGDIQYF. CDR3 DNA: TGTGCCAGCTCATCGGGCCTCGGGGGAGACATTCAGTACTTC.

The chain uses TRBV11-3 and TRBJ2-1, with D unresolved. Trimming cost V 2 bases and J 10 bases, with 12 bases left between them. Germline-derived CDR1 and CDR2 are SGHNT and YENEEA. The CDR3 runs 13 residues. CDR3 coding DNA: TGTGCCAGCAGCTTAAATAATGTGGCCGAGCAGTTCTTC. It encodes CASSLNNVAEQFF.

The chain has TRBV27 and TRBJ2-1; TRBD2 aligns across 7 bases. With 6 bases clipped from V and 5 bases from J, the junction kept 10 bases outside the gene matches. The germline V gene has CDR1 MNHEY and CDR2 SMNVEV (reference sequence). The CDR3 is 15 residues long. The CDR3 is CASRLGLAEDNEQFF. CDR3 nucleotide sequence: TGTGCCAGCAGGCTCGGGCTAGCGGAAGACAATGAGCAGTTCTTC.

The chain carries TRBV5-6 and TRBJ1-1; D call uncertain. This CDR3 comprises 14 residues. The V gene's germline CDR1 is SGHDT and CDR2 YYEEEE. The V end was cut by 1 base, the J end by 2 bases, with 9 bases between. DNA of the CDR3: TGTGCCAGCAGCTTGACAGCAACTAACACTGAAGCTTTCTTT. Its translation: CASSLTATNTEAFF.

The rearrangement joins TRBV10-3 to TRBJ1-5; 9 bases are a match to TRBD1. The J segment lost 7 bases and the V segment lost 4 bases, leaving 5 bases of the junction unmatched. This CDR3 is built from 14 residues. Germline V gene sequence: CDR1 ENHRY, CDR2 SYGVKD. This CDR3 is CAISGTGEGQPQHF. CDR3 coding DNA: TGTGCCATCAGTGGGACAGGGGAAGGCCAGCCCCAGCATTTT.

This clone was recorded only once. The chain couples TRBV9 to TRBJ2-3; 7 nucleotides line up with TRBD1. Per germline, CDR1 SGDLS and CDR2 YYNGEE. The ends lost 2 bases at V and 3 bases at J; junction bases unmatched: 3. The CDR3 totals 14 residues. The CDR3 reads CASSVGRGTDTQYF. In nucleotides, the CDR3 is TGTGCCAGCAGCGTCGGCAGGGGGACAGATACGCAGTATTTT.

This sequence joins TRBV9 and TRBJ2-2; TRBD2 matches 7 bases. CDR3 length: 14 residues. With 0 bases clipped from V and 11 bases from J, the junction kept 7 bases outside the gene matches. Germline V gene sequence: CDR1 SGDLS, CDR2 YYNGEE. CDR3 in DNA: TGTGCCAGCAGCGTAGTTGCGGGAGAGGGAGAGCTGTTTTTT. As protein: CASSVVAGEGELFF.

V usage is TRBV5-1 and J usage is TRBJ2-7; TRBD1 matches 8 bases. Germline CDR1 reads SGHRS; CDR2 reads YFSETQ. The junction had 5 bases not matched to a gene; V was cut back by 3 bases and J by 0 bases. The CDR3 runs to 15 residues. The CDR3, as DNA: TGCGCCAGCAGCTGGACCGGGACAGGCTCCTACGAGCAGTACTTC. Its protein is CASSWTGTGSYEQYF. Full variable domain (outside the CDR3, taken from reference TRBV5-1 and TRBJ2-7): KAGVTQTPRYLIKTRGQQVTLSCSPISGHRSVSWYQQTPGQGLQFLFEYFSETQRNKGNFPGRFSGRQFSNSRSEMNVSTLELGDSALYLCASSWTGTGSYEQYFGPGTRLTVT.

This clone was seen a few times. The V gene is TRBV2, the J gene TRBJ1-5, with 7 bases that match TRBD1. Germline V gene data show CDR1 as SNHLY and CDR2 as FYNNEI. J was trimmed by 0 bases and V by 6 bases; bases with no gene match: 5. The CDR3 extends over 15 amino acids. The CDR3 DNA reads TGTGCCAGCAGACACCGGGACAGTAGCAATCAGCCCCAGCATTTT. Protein sequence: CASRHRDSSNQPQHF.

The rearrangement links TRBV19 to TRBJ2-3; 9 bases map to TRBD1. V lost 4 bases, J lost 2 bases, and 7 bases stayed unmatched. Looked up from germline, CDR1 is LNHDA and CDR2 is SQIVND (reference sequence). This CDR3 region has 16 residues. CDR3 nucleotide sequence: TGTGCCAGTAGTAATGACAGGGGGTCTCCCACAGATACGCAGTATTTT. This sequence encodes CASSNDRGSPTDTQYF.

The rearrangement uses TRBV7-8 and TRBJ1-5; 11 nucleotides align to TRBD1. This CDR3 has 15 residues. Looked up from germline, CDR1 is SGHVS and CDR2 is FQNEAQ. The V and J ends lost 0 bases and 6 bases, in that order; junction bases with no gene match: 1. CDR3 bases: TGTGCCAGCAGCTTAGCGGACAGGGGGCTTCAGCCCCAGCATTTT. Encoded protein: CASSLADRGLQPQHF. The full variable domain, its missing parts supplied by reference TRBV7-8 and TRBJ1-5, is GAGVSQSPRYKVAKRGQDVALRCDPISGHVSLFWYQQALGQGPEFLTYFQNEAQLDKSGLPSDRFFAERPEGSVSTLKIQRTQQEDSAVYLCASSLADRGLQPQHFGDGTRLSIL.

V is TRBV5-4 and J is TRBJ1-4, with 7 nucleotides matching TRBD1. With V trimmed by 4 bases and J by 2 bases, 2 bases remained unmatched. The CDR3 spans 14 residues. CDR1 SGHNT and CDR2 YYREEE come from the germline V gene (reference sequence). The CDR3 region is CASSKGQTNEKLFF. DNA for the CDR3: TGTGCCAGCAGCAAGGGACAGACTAATGAAAAACTGTTTTTT.

V is TRBV9 and J is TRBJ2-3; 9 bases are shared with TRBD2. This CDR3 region has 16 residues. V was pared by 0 bases and J by 4 bases, with 6 bases of the junction left unmatched. CDR1 is SGDLS and CDR2 is YYNGEE in the germline V gene. The CDR3: CASSVVAGGPADTQYF. The CDR3 DNA reads as TGTGCCAGCAGCGTAGTGGCGGGAGGGCCGGCAGATACGCAGTATTTT.

The V gene is TRBV10-1, the J gene TRBJ2-2; 9 bases are shared with TRBD1. V shed 6 bases and J 6 bases; nucleotides not matched to a gene: 8. Germline CDR1 and CDR2: WNHNN and SYGVQD (reference sequence). The CDR3 spans 15 residues. CDR3 loop: CASRRTGVRAGELFF. CDR3 DNA: TGCGCCAGCAGGAGGACAGGGGTGAGGGCCGGGGAGCTGTTTTTT.

V and J are TRBV4-2 and TRBJ1-1; D not certain. V lost 4 bases and J lost 0, with 15 bases in between. Per the germline V gene, CDR1 is LGHNA and CDR2 is YNFKEQ. This CDR3 is built from 16 residues. The DNA for the CDR3 is TGTGCCAGCAGCCCCCCCCAGAGCGGTTTGAACACTGAAGCTTTCTTT. It translates to CASSPPQSGLNTEAFF.

The V gene is TRBV27, the J gene TRBJ1-2, with a tentative D call TRBD1 (5 bases). In germline, CDR1 is MNHEY, CDR2 SMNVEV (reference sequence). V lost 3 bases to trimming and J lost 4 bases, with 12 bases between them. This CDR3 has 14 amino acids. Written as DNA, the CDR3 is TGTGCCAGCAGTTTCATCGGACATCGCTATGGCTACACCTTC. This sequence encodes CASSFIGHRYGYTF.

CDR3 DNA sequence: TGCGCCAGCAGCGCCGGGACACTCGCTGGAAACACCATATATTTT. The encoded protein is CASSAGTLAGNTIYF. This chain links TRBV5-1 with TRBJ1-3, with a weak D call TRBD1 (6 bases). V was trimmed by 4 bases and J by 2 bases, leaving 13 bases between them. Germline V gene lookup returns CDR1 SGHRS and CDR2 YFSETQ. The CDR3 runs 15 residues. Full variable domain (missing parts from reference TRBV5-1 and TRBJ1-3): KAGVTQTPRYLIKTRGQQVTLSCSPISGHRSVSWYQQTPGQGLQFLFEYFSETQRNKGNFPGRFSGRQFSNSRSEMNVSTLELGDSALYLCASSAGTLAGNTIYFGEGSWLTVV.

This chain connects TRBV7-9 to TRBJ2-7; no firm D call. The CDR3 consists of 11 residues. The germline V and J ends were trimmed by 3 bases and 4 bases, with 4 bases remaining between them. The germline V gene has CDR1 SEHNR and CDR2 FQNEAQ (reference sequence). The CDR3 DNA reads TGTGCCAGCAGCTTGGAGTACGAGCAGTACTTC. The encoded protein is CASSLEYEQYF.

In its sample, this clone was seen a few times. This sequence joins TRBV11-3 and TRBJ2-2; the match to TRBD2 covers 10 bases. The V and J ends lost 4 bases and 7 bases, in that order; junction bases with no gene match: 6. The germline gives CDR1 SGHNT, CDR2 YENEEA. The CDR3 covers 15 residues. CDR3 region: CASSSFSGRGGELFF. The CDR3 coding sequence is TGTGCCAGCAGCTCGTTCAGCGGGAGGGGCGGGGAGCTGTTTTTT.

The J gene is TRBJ2-3, the V gene TRBV5-1; a weak D match, TRBD1 (6 bases). CDR1 and CDR2 (germline): SGHRS, YFSETQ. The CDR3 spans 13 residues. The germline V and J ends were trimmed by 0 bases and 4 bases, with 6 bases remaining between them. In nucleotides, the CDR3 is TGCGCCAGCAGCTTGGAGGGGGCAGATACGCAGTATTTT. This codes for CASSLEGADTQYF.

The chain uses TRBV10-2 and TRBJ2-5; 7 bases fit TRBD1. The J call may be incorrect, as the DNA end agrees better with TRBJ2-7. This CDR3 comprises 13 residues. Germline lookup yields CDR1 WSHSY and CDR2 SAAADI. CDR3 nucleotides: TGCGCCAGCAGTGGACAGGGTTCCTACGAGCAGTACTTC. It yields the protein CASSGQGSYEQYF.

V is TRBV6-5 and J is TRBJ2-5; D is unclear. The CDR3 is 14 amino acids. Trimming removed 2 bases from V and 1 base from J, with 8 bases in between. Germline V CDR1 and CDR2: MNHEY, SVGAGI. CDR3 amino acids: CASSYGTTQETQYF. The DNA of the CDR3 is TGTGCCAGCAGTTACGGCACTACCCAAGAGACCCAGTACTTC.